This T cell receptor (beta chain) came from a study of T-cell reconstitution after alpha-beta-depleted transplantation in children. Unique molecular identifiers were incorporated when the TCRbeta library was constructed. TCRdb reprocessed the PCR reads with MiXCR, giving one entry per CDR3 protein. Found here are 280,000 or so distinct CDR3 sequences, 11% of them singletons; the top ten hold around 20%. Study-level findings and limits: The main origin of T-cell counts and diversity one year after transplant was newly produced T cells.

This clonotype was picked up many times. Its target is not known. This CDR3 has 17 amino acids. Trimming left V 5 bases short and J 0 bases short, with 14 bases between. Sequencing used peripheral blood, obtained 180 days after TCRalphabeta/CD19-depleted stem cell transplant. This receptor was identified in a male patient aged 2-15 years who had a stem cell transplant for chronic granulomatous disease, so the T cells may come from the graft donor. This sequence joins TRBV12-3 or TRBV12-4 and TRBJ1-6; D ambiguous. The CDR3, as DNA: TGTGCCAGCAGTCCGCTCCCGGAGCGCTCCTATAATTCACCCCTCCACTTT. Amino acids: CASSPLPERSYNSPLHF.